This T cell receptor beta chain originates from a study of identical twins. Whole-study results and caveats: For cord blood, abundant beta clonotypes had fewer insertions, unlike memory repertoires, which showed none. Beta out-of-frame sequences showed weaker excess sharing between twins.

V lost 3 bases, J lost 7 bases, and 5 bases stayed unmatched. CDR3 length equals 12 residues. Germline CDR1 is DFQATT and CDR2 is SNEGSKA (reference sequence). A universal primer binding site was introduced by template switching. The final cDNA contained unique molecular identifiers. TCRdb used MiXCR to reprocess the 5' RACE reads, holding one entry per CDR3 protein. The data show about 890,000 distinct CDR3 sequences, with roughly an eighth seen just once and 1.5% to 2% held by the top ten. A note on this clonotype: Its antigen remains unidentified.

This same sample was also taken into another study, of yellow fever vaccine responses in identical twins.

V usage is TRBV20-1 and J usage is TRBJ1-2; TRBD1 matches at 7 bases. The specimen sequenced was PBMCs. This TCR was sampled from a woman between 18 and 30 years old in good health. CDR3 nucleotide sequence: TGCAGTGCTAGCAACAGGGGAGCTGGCTACACCTTC. Translation: CSASNRGAGYTF.